The next 22 T cell receptor beta chains were all read from a single sample in a study of T cells in Graves' hyperthyroidism and ophthalmopathy. RNA transcripts yielded amplified TCR beta CDR3 regions. The HTBI primer set drove a first-round RT-PCR of the TCR CDR3. TCRdb processed the multiplex PCR reads anew with MiXCR; each CDR3 protein has one entry. The top ten clones hold around 7.7% of a sample with roughly 740,000 distinct CDR3 sequences, about a sixth of them seen once. Sequenced input: blood. These receptors were collected from a man in his late teens or twenties with Graves' hyperthyroidism.

The sample holds a few counts of this clonotype. The chain is built from TRBV11-2 and TRBJ2-6, with D uncertain. Trimming shortened V by 2 bases and J by 1 base, and 12 bases separated the two germline ends. The CDR3 is 17 amino acids. CDR1 is SGHAT, CDR2 FQNNGV, per germline. CDR3 sequence: CASSLRGGLSGANVLTF. As DNA, the CDR3 is TGTGCCAGCAGCTTACGCGGCGGATTATCTGGGGCCAACGTCCTGACTTTC.

This clonotype has only a few counts. The gene calls are TRBV27 and TRBJ2-5; maybe TRBD1 (7 bases). V shed 6 bases and J shed 5 bases, with 13 bases lying between them. The CDR3 covers 13 residues. Germline V gene data show CDR1 as MNHEY and CDR2 as SMNVEV (reference sequence). CDR3 loop: CASRPQGRETQYF. DNA for the CDR3: TGTGCCAGCAGACCACAGGGGAGGGAGACCCAGTACTTC.

This clonotype has just a few counts. This chain joins TRBV28 and TRBJ2-5, with D perhaps TRBD1 (8 bases). Germline V gene sequence: CDR1 MDHEN, CDR2 SYDVKM. V was trimmed by 6 bases and J by 3 bases, leaving 20 bases between them. This CDR3 spans 16 amino acids. The CDR3 nucleotides read TGTGCCAGCAGACAGGGGGGGGTCGTGGTTGAAGAGACCCAGTACTTC. It encodes CASRQGGVVVEETQYF.

The gene calls are TRBV28 and TRBJ2-7, with D tentatively TRBD2 (7 bases). V dropped 3 bases and J dropped 4 bases, with 22 bases sitting between them. This CDR3 spans 17 amino acids. In germline, CDR1 is MDHEN, CDR2 SYDVKM. CDR3 region: CASSLGTGGRGAYEQYF. The CDR3 DNA is TGTGCCAGCAGTTTGGGGACGGGGGGCAGGGGAGCTTACGAGCAGTACTTC.

In this sample, this clonotype turned up a few times. The chain recombines TRBV18 with TRBJ2-4; 13 bases line up with TRBD2. CDR3 length equals 17 residues. The V gene's germline CDR1 is KGHSH and CDR2 LQKENI. J was trimmed by 1 base and V by 2 bases; bases with no gene match: 2. The chain's CDR3 is CASSPAGLAGAKNIQYF. As DNA, the CDR3 is TGTGCCAGCTCACCAGCGGGACTAGCGGGGGCCAAAAACATTCAGTACTTC.

The chain has TRBV10-3 and TRBJ2-1; D may be TRBD2 (5 bases). Germline CDR1 reads ENHRY; CDR2 reads SYGVKD. The germline V and J ends were trimmed by 6 bases and 6 bases, with 18 bases remaining between them. This CDR3 has 15 residues. This CDR3 reads CAISDPSGDPNEQFF. The DNA of the CDR3 is TGTGCCATCAGCGACCCGAGCGGAGATCCCAATGAGCAGTTCTTC.

The chain is built from TRBV4-3 and TRBJ1-5, with TRBD1 identical over 7 bases. The germline V gene has CDR1 LGHNA and CDR2 YSLEER. V shed 1 base and J 3 bases; nucleotides not matched to a gene: 3. This CDR3 is 15 amino acids long. The CDR3 bases are TGCGCCAGCAGCCAAGGACAGGGCAACAATCAGCCCCAGCATTTT. Residues: CASSQGQGNNQPQHF.

As to this clonotype: The junction and the germline gene differ at one end; a read error may be behind it. This rearrangement joins TRBV7-9 to TRBJ2-5; tentative D call: TRBD1 (5 bases). Germline values: CDR1 SEHNR, CDR2 FQNEAQ (reference sequence). CDR3 length equals 14 residues. In DNA form, the CDR3 reads TGTGACAGCAGCTTCGATAGGGGTTGGGAGACCCAGTACTTC. It translates to CDSSFDRGWETQYF.

This clonotype has at least ten counts. The chain couples TRBV20-1 to TRBJ2-2, with 11 bases lining up with TRBD1. Germline V gene lookup returns CDR1 DFQATT and CDR2 SNEGSKA (reference sequence). The CDR3 loop spans 14 amino acids. Germline trimming cut 6 bases from V and 4 bases from J; bases unmatched to any gene: 4. The CDR3 sequence is CSAVGQGATGELFF. CDR3 bases: TGCAGTGCCGTAGGACAGGGGGCCACCGGGGAGCTGTTTTTT.

There are many counts of this clonotype. The V gene is TRBV2, the J gene TRBJ1-1; D possibly corresponds to TRBD1 (5 bases). The germline gives CDR1 SNHLY, CDR2 FYNNEI. There are 13 residues in the CDR3. The V gene lost 2 bases and the J gene lost 2 bases, with 6 bases spanning the gap. The CDR3 region has the DNA TGTGCCAGCAGTGAAAGGGGAAACACTGAAGCTTTCTTT. It yields the protein CASSERGNTEAFF. The variable domain in full, completed from reference TRBV2 and TRBJ1-1, reads EPEVTQTPSHQVTQMGQEVILRCVPISNHLYFYWYRQILGQKVEFLVSFYNNEISEKSEIFDDQFSVERPDGSNFTLKIRSTKLEDSAMYFCASSERGNTEAFFGQGTRLTVV.

Only a few counts were recorded for this clonotype. The J gene is TRBJ2-1, the V gene TRBV7-9; 14 bases line up with TRBD2. This CDR3 spans 19 amino acids. V dropped 4 bases and J dropped 0; count of bases not matched to a gene: 8. The germline V gene has CDR1 SEHNR and CDR2 FQNEAQ (reference sequence). The chain's CDR3 is CASSSRLAGGRSSYNEQFF. The CDR3 region has the DNA TGTGCCAGCAGCTCTAGACTAGCGGGAGGGCGGAGCTCCTACAATGAGCAGTTCTTC.

There are many counts of this clonotype. V and J are TRBV12-3 or TRBV12-4 and TRBJ2-2, with 8 positions matching TRBD1. The junction had 5 bases not matched to a gene; V was cut back by 3 bases and J by 2 bases. The CDR3 has 16 amino acids. CDR3 DNA sequence: TGTGCCAGCAGTTTTTTCAGGGGGCCCAACACCGGGGAGCTGTTTTTT. It is translated as CASSFFRGPNTGELFF.

This clonotype was counted ten times or more. V and J are TRBV28 and TRBJ2-7; D remains ambiguous. CDR1 is MDHEN and CDR2 is SYDVKM in the germline V gene. Between the trimmed V and J ends, which lost 5 bases and 3 bases, there was a span of 8 bases. The CDR3 totals 12 residues. In DNA, the CDR3 is TGTGCCAGCAGTCCACCGGACTACGAGCAGTACTTC. It specifies CASSPPDYEQYF.

The chain is built from TRBV12-3 or TRBV12-4 and TRBJ2-3, with 8 bases that match TRBD2. CDR3 length equals 13 residues. Unmatched junction bases numbered 7, after V lost 6 bases and J lost 8 bases. The CDR3 DNA reads TGTGCCAGCAGCAAGACTAGCGTAGGTACGCAGTATTTT. Residues: CASSKTSVGTQYF.

CDR3 protein: CASSTLVFNQPQHF. CDR3 coding DNA: TGTGCCAGCAGCACGTTGGTTTTCAATCAGCCCCAGCATTTT. The V gene is TRBV2, the J gene TRBJ1-5; D is ambiguous. CDR3 size: 14 residues. V was pared by 6 bases and J by 3 bases, with 12 bases between. Germline values: CDR1 SNHLY, CDR2 FYNNEI.

The genes are TRBV5-1 and TRBJ2-3; 8 bases line up with TRBD1. Trimming at V came to 8 bases and at J to 7 bases, leaving 6 bases not matched to a gene. Germline assignment: CDR1 SGHRS and CDR2 YFSETQ. The length of the CDR3 is 12 residues. In nucleotides, the CDR3 is TGCGCCAGTACGGACAGGGACAATACGCAGTATTTT. This sequence encodes CASTDRDNTQYF. The full variable domain, in which reference TRBV5-1 and TRBJ2-3 provide the parts outside the CDR3, is KAGVTQTPRYLIKTRGQQVTLSCSPISGHRSVSWYQQTPGQGLQFLFEYFSETQRNKGNFPGRFSGRQFSNSRSEMNVSTLELGDSALYLCASTDRDNTQYFGPGTRLTVL.

This clonotype was recorded a few times. The chain joins TRBV7-9 to TRBJ2-5; 9 positions match TRBD2. This CDR3 comprises 16 residues. The germline V gene has CDR1 SEHNR and CDR2 FQNEAQ (reference sequence). Trimming took 5 bases from V and 4 from J; bases not matched to a gene: 11. CDR3 protein: CASSQRTSDKRETQYF. The DNA for the CDR3 is TGTGCCAGCAGCCAGAGGACTAGCGACAAGCGAGAGACCCAGTACTTC.

There are many counts of this clonotype. The chain recombines TRBV2 with TRBJ1-4, with TRBD1 as a possible D gene (5 bases). Deletions cut 5 bases from V and 5 bases from J, with 9 bases between. This CDR3 region has 13 residues. CDR1 and CDR2 from the germline V gene are SNHLY and FYNNEI. The CDR3 sequence is CASSTGGNEKLFF. The CDR3 DNA reads as TGTGCCAGCAGTACGGGGGGAAATGAAAAACTGTTTTTT.

V gene TRBV10-3 combines with J gene TRBJ2-7; 7 bases map to TRBD2. In germline, CDR1 is ENHRY, CDR2 SYGVKD. V shed 0 bases, J shed 5 bases, and the junction held 16 bases outside the gene matches. The CDR3 loop spans 18 amino acids. The CDR3: CAISESNPSGLGGDEQYF. CDR3 nucleotides: TGTGCCATCAGTGAGTCGAACCCCTCGGGCCTGGGAGGGGACGAGCAGTACTTC.

As regards this clonotype: Germline is not matched at one junction end, which may reflect a read error. The CDR3 nucleotides are TGTGCCATCAGAACCGGGACAGTGAATTCACCCCTCCGCTTT. Its protein product is CAIRTGTVNSPLRF. The V and J genes are TRBV10-3 and TRBJ1-6, with 7 nucleotides matching TRBD1. The CDR3 spans 14 residues. Germline CDR1 is ENHRY and CDR2 is SYGVKD.

This clonotype was picked up one time. Since no conserved phenylalanine or tryptophan closes the CDR3, a read error is the likely cause. V is TRBV5-1 and J is TRBJ2-5; D is possibly TRBD2 (6 bases). Germline V gene sequence: CDR1 SGHRS, CDR2 YFSETQ. V lost 4 bases and J lost 1, with 8 bases in between. The CDR3 runs 13 residues. CDR3 sequence: CASSLSGQETQYL. CDR3 bases: TGCGCCAGCAGCCTTAGCGGCCAAGAGACCCAGTACCTC.

This clonotype was detected once. The chain links TRBV12-3 or TRBV12-4 to TRBJ1-1, with unresolved D. The CDR3 runs 13 residues. The V gene lost 6 bases and the J gene lost 0 bases, with 8 bases spanning the gap. In DNA, the CDR3 is TGTGCCAGCAGAGAAACAATGAACACTGAAGCTTTCTTT. It codes for CASRETMNTEAFF.